This is a list of T cell receptor beta chains from one sample in a study of cytomegalovirus exposure and HLA in healthy donors. Sequencing was performed with immunoSEQ multiplex PCR; in TCRdb, only in-frame clones are kept and a portion is missing. Among around 61,000 clones, 60% to 80% were seen once, and the ten largest hold around 17%. Sequencing used PBMCs. The receptor set was obtained from a man aged 35 to 55 in good health and CMV-seropositive. CDR3s include the opening cysteine and the closing phenylalanine or tryptophan. D genes are given only for firm matches. Only some rows state a clone size, as once, few, many or a class for expanded clones.

TRBJ2-7 | TRBV25-1 | - | - | CASSELEAYEQYF | TGTGCCAGCAGTGAATTGGAGGCCTACGAGCAGTACTTC
TRBJ1-3 | TRBV6-6 | TRBD1 | - | CASSYEGGGDTIYF | TGTGCCAGCAGTTACGAAGGGGGCGGAGACACCATATATTTT
TRBJ2-3 | TRBV6-4 | TRBD1 | few | CASRPGQGADTQYF | TGTGCCAGCAGACCCGGACAGGGAGCAGATACGCAGTATTTT
TRBJ2-5 | TRBV29-1 | TRBD1 | few | CSVTTGVLRETQYF | TGCAGCGTGACCACAGGGGTTTTGAGGGAGACCCAGTACTTC
TRBJ2-7 | TRBV7-2 | - | - | CASSFWGRDEQYF | TGTGCCAGCAGCTTCTGGGGGCGGGACGAGCAGTACTTC
TRBJ2-5 | TRBV11-3 | TRBD2 | - | CASSPNGRGGLETQYF | TGTGCCAGCAGCCCCAACGGACGGGGGGGCTTGGAGACCCAGTACTTC
TRBJ1-4 | TRBV7-9 | TRBD1 | - | CASRKDRGQEKLFF | TGTGCCAGCCGAAAAGACAGGGGTCAGGAAAAACTGTTTTTT
TRBJ1-1 | TRBV5-1 | - | few | CASSHREANTEAFF | TGCGCCAGCAGCCACCGGGAGGCGAACACTGAAGCTTTCTTT
TRBJ1-1 | TRBV6-1 | - | - | CASSYGGEAFF | TGTGCCAGCAGTTACGGGGGTGAAGCTTTCTTT
TRBJ2-1 | TRBV6-5 | - | few | CASSYSTGVYNEQFF | TGTGCCAGCAGTTACTCGACCGGGGTCTACAATGAGCAGTTCTTC
TRBJ1-3 | TRBV2 | - | - | CASSVIGGPGNTIYF | TGTGCCAGCAGTGTTATCGGGGGGCCTGGAAACACCATATATTTT
TRBJ2-1 | TRBV4-3 | - | - | CASSQEGANNGQFF | TGCGCCAGCAGCCAAGAAGGGGCCAACAATGGGCAGTTCTTC
TRBJ2-1 | TRBV6-4 | - | - | CASSDPASAHNEQFF | TGTGCCAGCAGTGATCCGGCTAGCGCACACAATGAGCAGTTCTTC
TRBJ2-2 | TRBV7-2 | - | few | CASSPYSGELFF | TGTGCCAGCAGCCCGTACTCCGGGGAGCTGTTTTTT
TRBJ2-7 | TRBV6-5 | - | medium-sized | CASSYSRGEHEQYF | TGTGCCAGCAGTTACTCCAGGGGGGAACACGAGCAGTACTTC
TRBJ1-2 | TRBV21-1 | - | few | CASSGPLKGALYGYTF | TGTGCCAGCAGCGGCCCTTTGAAGGGGGCCCTCTATGGCTACACCTTC
TRBJ2-4 | TRBV7-9 | TRBD2 | once | CASSLVGGSIQYF | TGTGCCAGCAGCTTAGTGGGGGGGAGCATTCAGTACTTC
TRBJ2-3 | TRBV5-5 | TRBD1 | - | CASSHFQGADTQYF | TGTGCCAGCAGCCATTTCCAGGGGGCAGATACGCAGTATTTT
TRBJ1-1 | TRBV28 | - | - | CASSLEGKNTEAFF | TGTGCCAGCAGTTTAGAGGGAAAGAACACTGAAGCTTTCTTT
TRBJ1-4 | TRBV5-6 | TRBD1 | - | CASSPTGGADEKLFF | TGTGCCAGCAGCCCGACAGGGGGAGCCGACGAAAAACTGTTTTTT
TRBJ2-5 | TRBV2 | TRBD2 | - | CASRPGRARQETQYF | TGTGCCAGTAGACCAGGGAGGGCAAGACAAGAGACCCAGTACTTC
TRBJ1-5 | TRBV6-1 | TRBD1 | - | CASSGTGGAQPQHF | TGTGCCAGCAGTGGAACAGGGGGCGCTCAGCCCCAGCATTTT
TRBJ2-1 | TRBV7-3 | TRBD2 | - | CASSETSGTFVEDNEQFF | TGTGCCAGCAGCGAGACTAGCGGGACGTTTGTAGAAGACAATGAGCAGTTCTTC
TRBJ1-5 | TRBV11-2 | - | - | CASSLEGVSNQPQHF | TGTGCCAGCAGCTTAGAAGGGGTTAGCAATCAGCCCCAGCATTTT
TRBJ2-2 | TRBV2 | TRBD2 | - | CASSARLAGNTGELFF | TGTGCCAGCAGTGCCCGACTAGCGGGGAACACCGGGGAGCTGTTTTTT
TRBJ2-7 | TRBV11-3 | - | many | CASSLERGGGSYEQYF | TGTGCCAGCAGCTTAGAAAGGGGAGGAGGGTCCTACGAGCAGTACTTC
TRBJ2-7 | TRBV30 | - | - | CAWGGPYEQYF | TGTGCCTGGGGGGGCCCCTACGAGCAGTACTTC
TRBJ2-1 | TRBV7-7 | TRBD2 | - | CASSPTGGSSGYNEQFF | TGTGCTAGCAGTCCAACCGGTGGGTCTAGCGGATACAATGAGCAGTTCTTC